Presented here are 21 T cell receptor beta chains from one specimen sequenced in a study of radiotherapy plus CTLA-4 blockade in lung cancer. Clones were read by immunoSEQ multiplex PCR, and TCRdb kept only the in-frame ones, dropping some. The table has roughly 51,000 clones, approximately 86% seen once. The starting material was peripheral blood, obtained from a patient treated with radiotherapy plus ipilimumab. The receptors were gathered from a human donor with non-small cell lung cancer that progressed on radiotherapy plus ipilimumab. Some clones in this sample may be carry-over from other donors' samples.

By proportion, this clone is medium-sized. This chain uses TRBV6-4 with TRBJ2-3; 10 bases map to TRBD2. CDR1 MRHNA and CDR2 SNTAGT come from the germline V gene. J was trimmed by 5 bases and V by 2 bases; bases with no gene match: 1. CDR3 size: 14 residues. CDR3 in DNA: TGTGCCAGCAGTGACCTAGCGGGGGAAGATACGCAGTATTTT. Translation gives CASSDLAGEDTQYF.

This chain links TRBV7-3 with TRBJ1-1, with a tentative D call TRBD1 (5 bases). Germline CDR1 is SGHTA and CDR2 is FQGTGA. The CDR3 totals 14 residues. Trimming cost V 5 bases and J 0 bases, with 10 bases left between them. CDR3 nucleotides: TGTGCCAGCAGCGATCTGGGGCTGAACACTGAAGCTTTCTTT. It codes for CASSDLGLNTEAFF.

The CDR3 DNA reads TGTGCCATGATGACAGGGGCTTTGGGTTCACCCCTCCACTTT. Residues: CAMMTGALGSPLHF. The V call is TRBV10-3, the J call TRBJ1-6; 8 bases are shared with TRBD1. V was clipped by 9 bases and J by 9 bases; unmatched bases: 10. Germline CDR1 ENHRY, CDR2 SYGVKD. This CDR3 is 14 amino acids long.

This chain joins TRBV4-1 and TRBJ2-7; 7 nucleotides line up with TRBD1. CDR3 size: 13 residues. V lost 3 bases to trimming and J lost 6 bases; unmatched junction nucleotides: 5. Germline V CDR1 and CDR2: MGHRA, YSYEKL. The CDR3 sequence: CASSHRGQSEQYF. The CDR3 region has the DNA TGCGCCAGCAGCCATCGGGGACAGAGCGAGCAGTACTTC.

The V gene is TRBV6-1, the J gene TRBJ1-2; 8 nucleotides agree with TRBD1. This CDR3 contains 15 residues. The germline V gene encodes CDR1 MNHNS and CDR2 SASEGT. Losses at the gene ends were 6 bases for V and 8 bases for J; bases not matched to a gene: 14. This CDR3 is CASSLSRDRLEGYTF. CDR3 nucleotide sequence: TGTGCCAGCAGCCTTTCCCGGGACAGGTTGGAGGGCTACACCTTC.

This chain joins TRBV27 and TRBJ2-7; 8 bases match TRBD2. The CDR3 has 13 amino acids. The V gene's germline CDR1 is MNHEY and CDR2 SMNVEV (reference sequence). Unmatched junction bases numbered 3, after V lost 2 bases and J lost 6 bases. The CDR3 sequence is CASSLGLAGEQYF. The CDR3 DNA is TGTGCCAGCAGTTTAGGCCTAGCGGGCGAGCAGTACTTC.

The chain uses TRBV7-9 and TRBJ2-7, with D possibly matching TRBD2 (6 bases). Trimming stripped 5 bases from V and 7 bases from J, with 18 bases between. CDR3 length equals 14 residues. CDR1 is SEHNR and CDR2 is FQNEAQ in the germline V gene (reference sequence). This chain's CDR3 is CASSAGTPSREQYF. The CDR3 region has the DNA TGTGCCAGCAGCGCGGGGACGCCTTCTAGGGAGCAGTACTTC.

V and J are TRBV19 and TRBJ1-1; no definite D call. The CDR3 length is 16 residues. V was pared by 5 bases and J by 1 base, with 17 bases between. Germline CDR1 LNHDA, CDR2 SQIVND (reference sequence). CDR3 DNA: TGTGCCAGTAGTCCAGAGATGAGGAAACAGAACACTGAAGCTTTCTTT. It specifies CASSPEMRKQNTEAFF. The full variable domain, in which reference TRBV19 and TRBJ1-1 provide the parts outside the CDR3, is DGGITQSPKYLFRKEGQNVTLSCEQNLNHDAMYWYRQDPGQGLRLIYYSQIVNDFQKGDIAEGYSVSREKKESFPLTVTSAQKNPTAFYLCASSPEMRKQNTEAFFGQGTRLTVV.

This chain uses TRBV19 with TRBJ2-7; no clear D gene. The germline gives CDR1 LNHDA, CDR2 SQIVND (reference sequence). The CDR3 is 13 amino acids. Trimming shortened V by 3 bases and J by 2 bases, and 8 bases separated the two germline ends. The CDR3 region has the DNA TGTGCCAGTAGTATCCGGGTCACCTACGAGCAGTACTTC. Amino acid sequence: CASSIRVTYEQYF.

This clone was observed once. The V gene is TRBV7-3, the J gene TRBJ2-3; 10 bases fit TRBD1. The trim removed 1 base at V and 5 bases at J, leaving 3 bases unmatched. Per the germline V gene, CDR1 is SGHTA and CDR2 is FQGTGA. The CDR3 has 15 residues. The CDR3 nucleotides read TGTGCCAGCAGCTTAATGGGACAGGGGCAAGATACGCAGTATTTT. Translation: CASSLMGQGQDTQYF.

This chain links TRBV7-9 with TRBJ1-5; no clear D. V lost 3 bases, J lost 3 bases, and 9 bases lay in between. The CDR3 is 14 amino acids. Germline lookup yields CDR1 SEHNR and CDR2 FQNEAQ (reference sequence). CDR3 residues: CASSLAGYNQPQHF. The CDR3 DNA reads TGTGCCAGCAGCTTGGCGGGGTACAATCAGCCCCAGCATTTT. Variable domain in full (rest from reference TRBV7-9 and TRBJ1-5): DTGVSQNPRHKITKRGQNVTFRCDPISEHNRLYWYRQTLGQGPEFLTYFQNEAQLEKSRLLSDRFSAERPKGSFSTLEIQRTEQGDSAMYLCASSLAGYNQPQHFGDGTRLSIL.

V gene TRBV7-9 combines with J gene TRBJ1-2, with TRBD1 matching over 9 bases. Germline V CDR1 and CDR2: SEHNR, FQNEAQ (reference sequence). CDR3 length equals 16 residues. J was trimmed by 3 bases and V by 5 bases; bases with no gene match: 10. The CDR3 region has the DNA TGTGCCAGCAGCCCGATACAGGGGGCGGGTGACTATGGCTACACCTTC. This sequence encodes CASSPIQGAGDYGYTF.

The chain combines TRBV23-1 with TRBJ2-7; 9 bases align to TRBD1. TRBV23-1 is recorded as an ORF, its role being uncertain. Trimming took 2 bases from V and 3 from J; bases not matched to a gene: 5. The CDR3 covers 15 residues. The CDR3 nucleotides are TGCGCCAGCAGTCAACCCCACAGGGGGCGCTACGAGCAGTACTTC. It translates to CASSQPHRGRYEQYF.

The rearrangement uses TRBV9 and TRBJ2-1; 9 nucleotides line up with TRBD2. This CDR3 is built from 18 residues. V trimming: 0 bases; J trimming: 1 base; junction bases outside the gene matches: 8. Germline lookup yields CDR1 SGDLS and CDR2 YYNGEE. Written as DNA, the CDR3 is TGTGCCAGCAGCGTAGCTTTAAGCGGGAGGAGTTCCTACAATGAGCAGTTCTTC. It encodes CASSVALSGRSSYNEQFF.

The V and J genes are TRBV19 and TRBJ1-5; D perhaps matches TRBD1 (6 bases). The germline gives CDR1 LNHDA, CDR2 SQIVND (reference sequence). The CDR3 covers 12 residues. V lost 3 bases to trimming and J lost 11 bases, with 11 bases between them. The DNA for the CDR3 is TGTGCCAGTAGTATTACAGGGAACACCCAGCATTTT. Protein product: CASSITGNTQHF.

The chain is built from TRBV7-8 and TRBJ1-6; the D gene is possibly TRBD1 (6 bases). This CDR3 has 16 amino acids. The germline V gene encodes CDR1 SGHVS and CDR2 FQNEAQ. V was trimmed by 5 bases and J by 6 bases, leaving 17 bases between them. CDR3 region: CASSPHTGTPNSPLHF. In DNA, the CDR3 is TGTGCCAGCAGCCCGCACACCGGGACACCTAATTCACCCCTCCACTTT.

This chain connects TRBV10-2 to TRBJ2-3; TRBD1 agrees at 9 bases. The germline V gene encodes CDR1 WSHSY and CDR2 SAAADI. The J segment lost 6 bases and the V segment lost 10 bases, leaving 20 bases of the junction unmatched. The CDR3 is made up of 17 amino acids. This CDR3 reads CATGTGTGRRDEDTQYF. Written as DNA, the CDR3 is TGCGCCACCGGAACCGGGACAGGGAGACGGGATGAGGATACGCAGTATTTT.

The J gene is TRBJ2-4, the V gene TRBV28; 9 bases fit TRBD1. The junction had 8 bases not matched to a gene; V was cut back by 5 bases and J by 15 bases. The germline V gene encodes CDR1 MDHEN and CDR2 SYDVKM. The CDR3 sequence is 12 residues long. This CDR3 is CASSRTLGQGYF. The CDR3, as DNA: TGTGCCAGCAGTAGGACCTTGGGACAGGGGTACTTC.

The rearrangement joins TRBV12-5 to TRBJ1-5; TRBD1 might be the D (5 bases). Germline V gene sequence: CDR1 LGHNT, CDR2 FRNRAP. Trimming removed 6 bases at V and 4 bases at J, with 10 bases between. The CDR3 is made up of 13 amino acids. The CDR3 here is CASGGSGNQPQHF. The CDR3 DNA is TGTGCTAGTGGCGGATCAGGGAATCAGCCCCAGCATTTT.

This chain joins TRBV11-2 and TRBJ2-1; TRBD2 matches 9 bases. CDR3 size: 15 residues. Germline V gene data show CDR1 as SGHAT and CDR2 as FQNNGV. After removal of 8 bases from V and 3 bases from J, the junction contained 8 bases not matched to a gene. CDR3 protein: CASWGLAQHYNEQFF. In nucleotides, the CDR3 is TGTGCCAGCTGGGGACTAGCACAACACTACAATGAGCAGTTCTTC.

A few counts support this clone. The J gene is TRBJ2-7, the V gene TRBV5-1; 7 bases map to TRBD1. With V trimmed by 3 bases and J by 3 bases, 3 bases remained unmatched. The germline gives CDR1 SGHRS, CDR2 YFSETQ. The CDR3 is 13 amino acids. In DNA form, the CDR3 reads TGCGCCAGCAGCTGGGGACAGATCTACGAGCAGTACTTC. Protein product: CASSWGQIYEQYF.